These T cell receptor beta chains were read from a single sample in a study of T cell responses to AZD1222 COVID-19 vaccine. The assay was immunoSEQ multiplex PCR, and TCRdb's table has in-frame clones only and misses some. The table lists 90,000 to 150,000 clones, roughly 87% of them singletons. Material: peripheral blood, obtained 28 days after the second AZD1222 dose. These receptor sequences come from an adult who received the AZD1222 COVID-19 vaccine. CDR3s include the opening cysteine and the closing phenylalanine or tryptophan. The order of the fields is J gene, V gene, clone size, D gene, CDR3 DNA, CDR3 protein. D genes are given only for firm matches. Expanded clones get a size class; other rows say once, few or many, or leave the size out.

>TRBJ2-6|TRBV19|.|.
TGTGCCAGTAGTATAAGTGGGGCCAACGTCCTGACTTTC
CASSISGANVLTF
>TRBJ1-1|TRBV11-2|.|.
TGTGCCAGCAGCTTTAGGCGTTCTACGCCGAACACTGAAGCTTTCTTT
CASSFRRSTPNTEAFF
>TRBJ2-5|TRBV7-2|.|.
TGTGCCAGCAGTCATCCAGGACAGTCGGGGGAGACCCAGTACTTC
CASSHPGQSGETQYF
>TRBJ2-2|TRBV7-9|.|.
TGTGCCAGCAGCTTAACAACTAGCTACGGGGAGCTGTTTTTT
CASSLTTSYGELFF
>TRBJ1-2|TRBV4-3|.|.
TGCGCCAGCAGCCAAGATGGACGGACCTATGGCTACACCTTC
CASSQDGRTYGYTF
>TRBJ1-4|TRBV7-8|once|TRBD1
TGTGCCAGCAGCTTCCTGGACAGGTTAGAGAATGAAAAACTGTTTTTT
CASSFLDRLENEKLFF
>TRBJ1-2|TRBV28|.|TRBD1
TGTGCCAGCAGTTCGCCCCAGGGGGACGGCTACACCTTC
CASSSPQGDGYTF
>TRBJ2-7|TRBV7-8|.|TRBD1
TGTGCCAGCAGCCGAACCGTGGGACAGGGATACGAGCAGTACTTC
CASSRTVGQGYEQYF
>TRBJ2-5|TRBV5-1|once|.
TGCGCCAGCAGGGGGAGCAGCCAAGAGACCCAGTACTTC
CASRGSSQETQYF
>TRBJ1-3|TRBV29-1|.|.
TGCAGCGTTGCTGAAACCAGCACCATATATTTT
CSVAETSTIYF
>TRBJ1-1|TRBV6-4|.|.
TGTGCCAGCAGCCCTAATAGGAACACTGAAGCTTTCTTT
CASSPNRNTEAFF
>TRBJ1-2|TRBV14|once|.
TGTGCCAGCAGCCAAGATCCGCAGGGAGTGGGCTACACCTTC
CASSQDPQGVGYTF
>TRBJ2-1|TRBV5-6|.|.
TGTGCCAGCAGCGGGACCGGGACTGGGAACAATGAGCAGTTCTTC
CASSGTGTGNNEQFF
>TRBJ1-3|TRBV29-1|.|.
TGCAGCGTTGCGTTTGAGGGGAGGTCTGGAAACACCATATATTTT
CSVAFEGRSGNTIYF
>TRBJ1-6|TRBV18|.|.
TGTGCCAGCTCAGACGCGTTCGAAGATTCACCCCTCCACTTT
CASSDAFEDSPLHF
>TRBJ2-2|TRBV24-1|.|.
TGTGCCACCAGTGATCTGGACGGCGGCGACGGGGAGCTGTTTTTT
CATSDLDGGDGELFF
>TRBJ1-2|TRBV6-5|.|.
TGTGCCAGCAGTTTCTCAGGCTCGGTGGTGGAAGGCTACACCTTC
CASSFSGSVVEGYTF
>TRBJ2-7|TRBV5-1|few|TRBD2
TGCGCCAGCAGCTTAACGAGGACTAGCGCGGTCTACGAGCAGTACTTC
CASSLTRTSAVYEQYF
>TRBJ2-3|TRBV29-1|.|TRBD2
TGCAGCGTTGAGTTTAGCGGGGGGGCGGTAGATACGCAGTATTTT
CSVEFSGGAVDTQYF
>TRBJ1-3|TRBV6-1|.|.
TGTGCCATTTTGGCTGGAAACACCATATATTTT
CAILAGNTIYF
>TRBJ1-6|TRBV27|.|.
TGTGCCAGCAGTTTTCGACAGTCCTCACCCCTCCACTTT
CASSFRQSSPLHF
>TRBJ1-6|TRBV7-2|.|TRBD1
TGTGCCAGCAGCTTGACGGGACAGCCCAATTCACCCCTCCACTTT
CASSLTGQPNSPLHF
>TRBJ1-2|TRBV6-6|.|.
TGTGCCAGCAGTTTGTCCGGGACGGAATATGGCTACACCTTC
CASSLSGTEYGYTF
>TRBJ2-3|TRBV18|few|TRBD2
TGTGCCAGCTCACCTCGGCGGGGGGCTAGGGTAACAGATACGCAGTATTTT
CASSPRRGARVTDTQYF
>TRBJ2-5|TRBV10-3|.|.
TGTGCCATCAGGATTCCCGGGCCCAAAGAGACCCAGTACTTC
CAIRIPGPKETQYF
>TRBJ1-5|TRBV2|.|.
TGTGCCAGCAGTTCCCAGACCGCAGATCAGCCCCAGCATTTT
CASSSQTADQPQHF
>TRBJ1-1|TRBV7-2|once|.
TGTGCCAGCAGCTTAGACCTCACAGGGATAAACACTGAAGCTTTCTTT
CASSLDLTGINTEAFF
>TRBJ2-1|TRBV7-2|.|TRBD2
TGTGCCAGCAGCCCCCAGACTAGCGGCCTCGGTAATGAGCAGTTCTTC
CASSPQTSGLGNEQFF
>TRBJ1-5|TRBV6-2/TRBV6-3|.|TRBD1
TGTGCCAGCAGCATGGACAGGGTGAATCAGCCCCAGCATTTT
CASSMDRVNQPQHF
>TRBJ2-5|TRBV2|.|.
TGTGCCAGCAGTGAAGGACCGTGGGAGACCCAGTACTTC
CASSEGPWETQYF
>TRBJ2-7|TRBV28|.|.
TGTGCCAGCAGTTTTCGGGGTTGGGACCGGGAGCGGGACAGAAAAGAGGCCTACGAGCAGTACTTC
CASSFRGWDRERDRKEAYEQYF
>TRBJ2-3|TRBV12-3/TRBV12-4|few|.
TGTGCCAGCAGCCCTGCAGATACGCAGTATTTT
CASSPADTQYF
>TRBJ2-7|TRBV6-2/TRBV6-3|.|.
TGTGCCAGCAGCCGCCAGGGGTACGAGCAGTACTTC
CASSRQGYEQYF
>TRBJ1-1|TRBV6-5|.|.
TGTGCCAGCAGTTATAGCCCTGGGGGGAGGGCTGAAGCTTTCTTT
CASSYSPGGRAEAFF
>TRBJ1-6|TRBV5-6|.|.
TGTGCCAGCAGCCGCCCTTTGAGCTCCTATAATTCACCCCTCCACTTT
CASSRPLSSYNSPLHF
>TRBJ1-4|TRBV5-4|.|TRBD1
TGTGCCAGCAGCTTCGGACAGGGGGCAACTAATGAAAAACTGTTTTTT
CASSFGQGATNEKLFF
>TRBJ1-3|TRBV5-1|.|.
TGCGCCAGCAGCCCGGGAAGCAGAAACACCATATATTTT
CASSPGSRNTIYF
>TRBJ1-3|TRBV13|.|.
TGTGCCAGCCGTTATTATGGTGGAAACACCATATATTTT
CASRYYGGNTIYF
>TRBJ1-2|TRBV6-2/TRBV6-3|.|.
TGTGCCAGCAGTTACTCGAAGCGCTATGGCTACACCTTC
CASSYSKRYGYTF